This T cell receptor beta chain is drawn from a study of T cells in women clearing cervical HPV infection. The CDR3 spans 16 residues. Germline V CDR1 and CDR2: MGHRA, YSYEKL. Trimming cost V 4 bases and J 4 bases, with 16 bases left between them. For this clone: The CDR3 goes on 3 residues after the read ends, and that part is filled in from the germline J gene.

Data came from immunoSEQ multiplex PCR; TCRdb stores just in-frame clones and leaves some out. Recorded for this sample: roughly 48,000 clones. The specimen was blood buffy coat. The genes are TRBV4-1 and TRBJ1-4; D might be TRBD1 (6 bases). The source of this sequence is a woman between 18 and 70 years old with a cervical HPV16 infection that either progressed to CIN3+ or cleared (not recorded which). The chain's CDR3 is CASSLGQWDRNEKLFF. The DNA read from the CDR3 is TGCGCCAGCAGCCTGGGACAATGGGACCGTAATGAAAAA.